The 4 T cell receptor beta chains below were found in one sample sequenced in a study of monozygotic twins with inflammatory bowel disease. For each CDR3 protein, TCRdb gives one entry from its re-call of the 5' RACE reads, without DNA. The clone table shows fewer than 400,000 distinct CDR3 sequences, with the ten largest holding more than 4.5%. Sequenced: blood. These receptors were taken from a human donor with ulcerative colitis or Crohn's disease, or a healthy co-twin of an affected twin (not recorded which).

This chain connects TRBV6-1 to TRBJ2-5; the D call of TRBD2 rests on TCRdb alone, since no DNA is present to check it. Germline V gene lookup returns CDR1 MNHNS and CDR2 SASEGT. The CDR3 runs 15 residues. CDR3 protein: CASTLRRGPRETQYF.

CDR3 sequence reads: CASSLVKISRVNEQFF. The V gene is TRBV7-2, the J gene TRBJ2-1; the TCRdb D gene call, TRBD2, has no DNA to confirm it. The CDR3 sequence is 16 residues long. The germline CDR1 and CDR2 sequences are SGHTA and FQGNSA.

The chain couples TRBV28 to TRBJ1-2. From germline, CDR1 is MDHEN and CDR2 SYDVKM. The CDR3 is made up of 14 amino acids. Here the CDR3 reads CASSLTGRDYGYTF.

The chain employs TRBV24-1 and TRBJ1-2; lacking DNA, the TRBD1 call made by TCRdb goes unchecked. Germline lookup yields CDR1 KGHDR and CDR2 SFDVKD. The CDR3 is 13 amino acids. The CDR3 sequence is CATSDRRGYGYTF.